These T cell receptor beta chains were read from a single sample in a study of beta chain features in type 1 diabetes. Sequencing was performed with immunoSEQ multiplex PCR; in TCRdb, only in-frame clones are kept and a portion is missing. The table has some 400,000 clones, around 16% seen once; the top ten hold 0.019%. Source material: naive CD4+ T cells from blood. Source of these receptors: a woman under 30 in good health. The CDR3 runs from the conserved cysteine through the conserved F or W. D genes are given only for firm matches. Clone size is stated in some rows and not others, as once, few, many or a class when expanded.

v_gene: TRBV5-6
len: 15
d_gene: TRBD2
j_gene: TRBJ2-1
abundance: few
CDR3aa: CASSLEPSGYNEQFF
CDR3nt: TGTGCCAGCAGCTTGGAACCTAGCGGGTACAATGAGCAGTTCTTC

v_gene: TRBV5-1
len: 17
d_gene: NA
j_gene: TRBJ2-1
abundance: NA
CDR3aa: CASSLTEIPSSYNEQFF
CDR3nt: TGCGCCAGCAGCTTAACAGAAATCCCGAGCTCCTACAATGAGCAGTTCTTC

v_gene: TRBV7-2
len: 16
d_gene: NA
j_gene: TRBJ2-7
abundance: NA
CDR3aa: CASSPAYMTGTYEQYF
CDR3nt: TGTGCCAGCAGCCCTGCTTATATGACTGGTACCTACGAGCAGTACTTC

v_gene: TRBV25-1
len: 15
d_gene: TRBD2
j_gene: TRBJ2-1
abundance: NA
CDR3aa: CASRLAGSIYNEQFF
CDR3nt: TGTGCCAGCAGATTAGCGGGGAGTATCTACAATGAGCAGTTCTTC

v_gene: TRBV6-5
len: 15
d_gene: TRBD2
j_gene: TRBJ2-2
abundance: NA
CDR3aa: CASSSWTSEGGELFF
CDR3nt: TGTGCCAGCAGTTCGTGGACTAGCGAGGGCGGGGAGCTGTTTTTT

v_gene: TRBV7-9
len: 14
d_gene: TRBD2
j_gene: TRBJ2-7
abundance: NA
CDR3aa: CASSPGTSNYEQYF
CDR3nt: TGTGCCAGCAGCCCCGGGACTAGCAACTACGAGCAGTACTTC

v_gene: TRBV9
len: 17
d_gene: TRBD1
j_gene: TRBJ1-4
abundance: few
CDR3aa: CASSAPGYRGRGEKLFF
CDR3nt: TGTGCCAGCTCGGCTCCGGGGTACAGGGGAAGGGGTGAAAAACTGTTTTTT

v_gene: TRBV6-1
len: 14
d_gene: NA
j_gene: TRBJ1-1
abundance: NA
CDR3aa: CASSGQGWNTEAFF
CDR3nt: TGTGCCAGCAGCGGTCAGGGGTGGAACACTGAAGCTTTCTTT

v_gene: TRBV7-2
len: 13
d_gene: NA
j_gene: TRBJ1-1
abundance: NA
CDR3aa: CASSTQGRTEAFF
CDR3nt: TGTGCCAGCAGCACACAGGGTAGAACTGAAGCTTTCTTT

v_gene: TRBV29-1
len: 15
d_gene: TRBD2
j_gene: TRBJ2-5
abundance: NA
CDR3aa: CSAAGLAGYQETQYF
CDR3nt: TGCAGCGCCGCGGGACTAGCGGGGTACCAAGAGACCCAGTACTTC

v_gene: TRBV7-3
len: 13
d_gene: TRBD2
j_gene: TRBJ2-3
abundance: few
CDR3aa: CASSSTSGGSEYF
CDR3nt: TGTGCCAGCAGCTCCACTAGCGGGGGGTCGGAGTATTTT

v_gene: TRBV4-2
len: 14
d_gene: TRBD1
j_gene: TRBJ2-7
abundance: few
CDR3aa: CASSLEDRAHEQYF
CDR3nt: TGTGCCAGCAGCCTAGAAGACAGGGCCCACGAGCAGTACTTC

v_gene: TRBV5-1
len: 18
d_gene: TRBD2
j_gene: TRBJ2-3
abundance: few
CDR3aa: CASSLGAASGPNRDTQYF
CDR3nt: TGCGCCAGCAGCTTGGGAGCGGCTAGCGGGCCAAACAGAGATACGCAGTATTTT

v_gene: TRBV5-4
len: 15
d_gene: TRBD2
j_gene: TRBJ2-3
abundance: few
CDR3aa: CASSPLAGVGDTQYF
CDR3nt: TGTGCCAGCAGCCCACTAGCGGGAGTAGGGGATACGCAGTATTTT

v_gene: TRBV4-1
len: 18
d_gene: TRBD2
j_gene: TRBJ2-5
abundance: NA
CDR3aa: CASSQGSGTSGPQETQYF
CDR3nt: TGCGCCAGCAGCCAAGGGTCCGGGACTAGCGGCCCTCAAGAGACCCAGTACTTC

v_gene: TRBV2
len: 14
d_gene: NA
j_gene: TRBJ1-5
abundance: NA
CDR3aa: CASSDHGFNQPQHF
CDR3nt: TGTGCCAGCAGTGACCACGGGTTCAATCAGCCCCAGCATTTT

v_gene: TRBV11-2
len: 18
d_gene: TRBD2
j_gene: TRBJ2-1
abundance: NA
CDR3aa: CASSRSLAGAFSYNEQFF
CDR3nt: TGTGCCAGCAGCCGATCCCTAGCGGGAGCATTCTCCTACAATGAGCAGTTCTTC

v_gene: TRBV29-1
len: 17
d_gene: NA
j_gene: TRBJ1-4
abundance: NA
CDR3aa: CSAGPGLWGRANEKLFF
CDR3nt: TGCAGCGCTGGCCCGGGATTATGGGGGAGGGCTAATGAAAAACTGTTTTTT

v_gene: TRBV2
len: 15
d_gene: NA
j_gene: TRBJ1-2
abundance: NA
CDR3aa: CASSEDRPHSYGYTF
CDR3nt: TGTGCCAGCAGTGAAGACAGGCCTCACAGCTATGGCTACACCTTC

v_gene: TRBV6-5
len: 14
d_gene: TRBD2
j_gene: TRBJ2-5
abundance: NA
CDR3aa: CASKSWTSGETQYF
CDR3nt: TGTGCCAGCAAAAGCTGGACTAGTGGAGAGACCCAGTACTTC

v_gene: TRBV29-1
len: 12
d_gene: NA
j_gene: TRBJ1-5
abundance: few
CDR3aa: CSVEVGDQPQHF
CDR3nt: TGCAGCGTTGAAGTCGGAGATCAGCCCCAGCATTTT

v_gene: TRBV7-2
len: 13
d_gene: NA
j_gene: TRBJ1-5
abundance: few
CDR3aa: CASGLGGDQPQHF
CDR3nt: TGTGCCAGCGGCCTGGGGGGAGACCAGCCCCAGCATTTT

v_gene: TRBV29-1
len: 14
d_gene: NA
j_gene: TRBJ2-7
abundance: few
CDR3aa: CSVGPINANYEQYF
CDR3nt: TGCAGCGTTGGCCCGATTAATGCGAACTACGAGCAGTACTTC

v_gene: TRBV6-5
len: 13
d_gene: TRBD2
j_gene: TRBJ2-7
abundance: few
CDR3aa: CTTGTSGSYEQYF
CDR3nt: TGTACAACCGGGACTAGCGGTTCCTACGAGCAGTACTTC

v_gene: TRBV6-6
len: 13
d_gene: NA
j_gene: TRBJ2-2
abundance: few
CDR3aa: CASSYGQTGELFF
CDR3nt: TGTGCCAGCAGTTACGGGCAAACCGGGGAGCTGTTTTTT

v_gene: TRBV30
len: 14
d_gene: NA
j_gene: TRBJ1-6
abundance: NA
CDR3aa: CALNAVQGGSPLHF
CDR3nt: TGTGCCCTAAACGCCGTTCAAGGAGGTTCACCCCTCCACTTT

v_gene: TRBV7-9
len: 15
d_gene: TRBD1
j_gene: TRBJ1-1
abundance: few
CDR3aa: CASSLEDRGGSEAFF
CDR3nt: TGTGCCAGCAGCTTAGAGGACAGGGGAGGTTCTGAAGCTTTCTTT

v_gene: TRBV30
len: 11
d_gene: NA
j_gene: TRBJ2-1
abundance: NA
CDR3aa: CAWSPYNEQFF
CDR3nt: TGTGCCTGGAGTCCTTACAATGAGCAGTTCTTC

v_gene: TRBV14
len: 17
d_gene: TRBD2
j_gene: TRBJ2-7
abundance: NA
CDR3aa: CASSPGLAGGLSYEQYF
CDR3nt: TGTGCCAGCAGCCCGGGACTAGCGGGAGGGCTTTCCTACGAGCAGTACTTC

v_gene: TRBV18
len: 16
d_gene: TRBD2
j_gene: TRBJ2-5
abundance: few
CDR3aa: CASSPPSGRPQETQYF
CDR3nt: TGTGCCAGCTCACCACCTAGCGGGAGACCCCAAGAGACCCAGTACTTC

v_gene: TRBV29-1
len: 12
d_gene: TRBD1
j_gene: TRBJ1-5
abundance: NA
CDR3aa: CSAGQGHQPQHF
CDR3nt: TGCAGCGCCGGACAGGGGCATCAGCCCCAGCATTTT

v_gene: TRBV15
len: 17
d_gene: TRBD1
j_gene: TRBJ1-2
abundance: NA
CDR3aa: CATSNTQNRGLYYGYTF
CDR3nt: TGTGCCACCAGCAATACTCAAAACAGGGGGCTCTACTATGGCTACACCTTC

v_gene: TRBV10-3
len: 12
d_gene: TRBD2
j_gene: TRBJ2-3
abundance: NA
CDR3aa: CATSGSTDTQYF
CDR3nt: TGTGCCACTAGCGGGAGCACAGATACGCAGTATTTT

v_gene: TRBV29-1
len: 14
d_gene: TRBD2
j_gene: TRBJ2-1
abundance: few
CDR3aa: CSVRLAGGYNEQFF
CDR3nt: TGCAGCGTCCGCCTAGCGGGAGGTTACAATGAGCAGTTCTTC